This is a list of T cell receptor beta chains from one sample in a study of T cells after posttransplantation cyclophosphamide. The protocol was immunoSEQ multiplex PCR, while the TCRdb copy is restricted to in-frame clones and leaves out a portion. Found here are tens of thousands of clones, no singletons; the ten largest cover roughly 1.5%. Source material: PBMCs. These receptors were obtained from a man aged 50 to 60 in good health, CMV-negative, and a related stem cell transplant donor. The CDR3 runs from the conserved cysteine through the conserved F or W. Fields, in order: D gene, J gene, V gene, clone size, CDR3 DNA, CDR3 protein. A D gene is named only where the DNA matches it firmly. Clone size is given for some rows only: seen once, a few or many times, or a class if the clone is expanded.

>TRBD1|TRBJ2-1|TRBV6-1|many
TGTGCCAGCAGTAGGTCAACAGGGGTGGAAGAGCAGTTCTTC
CASSRSTGVEEQFF
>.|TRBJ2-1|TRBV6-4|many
TGTGCCAGCAGTTCGCTAGCCGGTGGGGACTACAATGAGCAGTTCTTC
CASSSLAGGDYNEQFF
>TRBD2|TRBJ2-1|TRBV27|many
TGTGCCAGCTTTGGAGGGCCTAGCGGCCTCCCTGACCATGAGCAGTTCTTC
CASFGGPSGLPDHEQFF
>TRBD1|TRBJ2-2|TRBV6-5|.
TGTGCCAGCAGTCGGGACAGGGCAGACCCCGGGGAGCTGTTTTTT
CASSRDRADPGELFF
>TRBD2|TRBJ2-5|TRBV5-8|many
TGTGCCAGCAGCCCCCACGGGGGGGAGACCCAGTACTTC
CASSPHGGETQYF
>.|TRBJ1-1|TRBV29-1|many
TGCAGCGTTGAAGCGGGTGAAGCTTTCTTT
CSVEAGEAFF
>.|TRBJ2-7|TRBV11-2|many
TGTGCCAGCAGCTTAGTCGGCGGGTACGAGCAGTACTTC
CASSLVGGYEQYF
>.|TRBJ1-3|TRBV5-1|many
TGCGCCAGCAGCTTGGACGGTTCTGGAAACACCATATATTTT
CASSLDGSGNTIYF
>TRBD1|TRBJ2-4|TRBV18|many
TGTGCCAGCTCACCTAGGCAGGGGGCTGTCATTCAGTACTTC
CASSPRQGAVIQYF
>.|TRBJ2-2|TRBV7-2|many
TGTGCCAGCAGCTTAGTTGTAGTTGCCGGGGAGCTGTTTTTT
CASSLVVVAGELFF
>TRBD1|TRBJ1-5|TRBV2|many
TGTGCCAGCAGTTTCCAGGGGGCCAGCAATCAGCCCCAGCATTTT
CASSFQGASNQPQHF
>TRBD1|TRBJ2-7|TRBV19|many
TGTGCCAGTAGTATCACCAGGGGGCCCTACGAGCAGTACTTC
CASSITRGPYEQYF
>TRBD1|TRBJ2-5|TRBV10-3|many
TGTGCCATCTCGGGACAGGGGGCAGAGACCCAGTACTTC
CAISGQGAETQYF
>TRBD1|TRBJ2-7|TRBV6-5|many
TGTGCCAGCAGTTACGCAGGGGGTCTCTCCTACGAGCAGTACTTC
CASSYAGGLSYEQYF
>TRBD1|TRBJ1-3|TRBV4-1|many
TGCGCCAGCAGCCAGCCGGGACAGGGGGTTGGAAACACCATATATTTT
CASSQPGQGVGNTIYF
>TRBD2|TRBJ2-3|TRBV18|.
TGTGCCAGCTCGCCCTTTGGCGGGGGGTCCACAGATACGCAGTATTTT
CASSPFGGGSTDTQYF
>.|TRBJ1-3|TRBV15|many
TGTGCCACCAGCAGAGATTATCGGGGGGGAAACACCATATATTTT
CATSRDYRGGNTIYF
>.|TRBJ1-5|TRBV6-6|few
TGTGCCAGCAGTTACTACAGATCAAATCAGCCCCAGCATTTT
CASSYYRSNQPQHF
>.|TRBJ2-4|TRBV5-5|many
TGTGCCAGCACCCACTCGATAGCCAAAAACATTCAGTACTTC
CASTHSIAKNIQYF
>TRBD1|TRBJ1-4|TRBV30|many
TGTGCCTGGAGTGTAAGGGGACAGGGAGCAACTAATGAAAAACTGTTTTTT
CAWSVRGQGATNEKLFF
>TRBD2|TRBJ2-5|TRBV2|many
TGTGCCAGCAGTGGAGCGGGAGTGCAAGAGACCCAGTACTTC
CASSGAGVQETQYF
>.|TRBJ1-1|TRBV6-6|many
TGTGCCAGCAGTTTTGGGGGTGGAGGGGACACTGAAGCTTTCTTT
CASSFGGGGDTEAFF
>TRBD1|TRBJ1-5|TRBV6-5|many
TGTGCCAGCAGTTTAACAGGGGTGAACAATCAGCCCCAGCATTTT
CASSLTGVNNQPQHF
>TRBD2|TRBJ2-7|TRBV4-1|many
TGCGCCAGCAGCCAACGTACTAGCGGGGCAGCATACGAGCAGTACTTC
CASSQRTSGAAYEQYF
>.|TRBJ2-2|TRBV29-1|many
TGCAGCGCCCGAAGGCCGGGAACAAGGCCCGGGGAGCTGTTTTTT
CSARRPGTRPGELFF
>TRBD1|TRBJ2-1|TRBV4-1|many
TGCGCCAGCAGCCAAGATCTCAGGGCAGGGGGCTCCTACAATGAGCAGTTCTTC
CASSQDLRAGGSYNEQFF
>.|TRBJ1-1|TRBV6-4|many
TGTGCCAGCAGCCCAACCCAGGGCACTGAAGCTTTCTTT
CASSPTQGTEAFF
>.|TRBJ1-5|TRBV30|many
TGTGCCTGGAGTTTCATGATGCGGGATCAGCCCCAGCATTTT
CAWSFMMRDQPQHF
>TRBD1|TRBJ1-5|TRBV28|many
TGTGCCAGCAGCTCGGACAGGCAGAGCGGCCAGCCCCAGCATTTT
CASSSDRQSGQPQHF
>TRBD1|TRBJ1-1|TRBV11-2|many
TGTGCCAGCAGCTTCCCACAGGGGGGTTGGGAAGCTTTCTTT
CASSFPQGGWEAFF